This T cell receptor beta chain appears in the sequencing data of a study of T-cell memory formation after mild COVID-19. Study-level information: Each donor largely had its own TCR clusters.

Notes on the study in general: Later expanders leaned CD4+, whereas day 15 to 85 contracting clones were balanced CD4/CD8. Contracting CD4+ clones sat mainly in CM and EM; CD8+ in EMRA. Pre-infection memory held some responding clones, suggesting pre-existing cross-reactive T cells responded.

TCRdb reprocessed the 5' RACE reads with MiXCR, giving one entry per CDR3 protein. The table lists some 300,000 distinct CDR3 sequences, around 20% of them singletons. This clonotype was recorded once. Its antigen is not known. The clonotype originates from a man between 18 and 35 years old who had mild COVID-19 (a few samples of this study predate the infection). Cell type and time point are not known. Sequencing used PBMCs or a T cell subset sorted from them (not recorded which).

The CDR3 region has the DNA TGCAGTGCTAGGGCCCCCGACAGGTCATCCACGCAGTATTTT. It specifies CSARAPDRSSTQYF. The chain carries TRBV20-1 and TRBJ2-3; maybe TRBD1 (6 bases). The CDR3 contains 14 residues. Germline assignment: CDR1 DFQATT and CDR2 SNEGSKA (reference sequence). With 3 bases removed from V and 9 bases from J, the gap between germline ends came to 19 bases.